Sequencing of this T cell receptor (beta chain) was carried out in a study of blood T cell repertoires in COVID-19 (dated by TCRdb to 2018 to 2020). As for the study more broadly: Samples from collaborators originated in the United States, Italy and Spain and spanned both the acute and convalescent phases of COVID-19. Samples came from the ongoing ImmuneRACE study (first 160 participants) plus 1,254 subjects from 6 global collaborators. Where available, HLA class I and class II types were obtained from metadata supplied by the sample provider rather than from assay-based typing. The repertoires were released in a freely available public database intended as a resource for research on the immune response to SARS-CoV-2. Subjects who had been exposed to COVID-19, were actively infected with it, or had recovered from it provided the deeply sampled blood TCRbeta repertoires that made up the dataset. Sample metadata almost always included a de-identified subject ID, COVID-19 status, age in years and sex. The material from the prospective study consisted of cDNA or gDNA derived from T cells, B-cell-depleted T cells, or PBMCs.

Points on this clone: Its recognized antigen is unknown. Base quality data are lacking; no much larger clone is found one base away.

Whole blood was collected in K2EDTA tubes by collaborating institutions according to the institutions' own protocols. For TCRbeta analysis, collaborators shipped samples as frozen whole blood, isolated PBMCs, or DNA extracted from either of those sample types. What the work shows at the level of the full study, not this receptor alone: Clinical and demographic metadata were provided uncurated, with the amount varying by source and participant.

The CDR1 and CDR2 encoded by the germline V gene (reference sequence) are LNHDA and SQIVND. Taken from cysteine to phenylalanine, the CDR3 has 15 residues. The retained sequence is limited to the CDR3, 45 bases, with the frame set at the first base. Trimmed from V: 5 bases; trimmed from J: 4 bases; junction bases lacking a gene match: 3. The immunoSEQ Assay, a bias-controlled multiplex PCR, was used to amplify TCRbeta CDR3 regions from genomic DNA. The published analysis was carried out like this. Within the assay, amplification of reference gene primers was used to estimate how many nucleated cells each sample contained. Sequence reads were collapsed and filtered to measure the absolute abundance of every unique TCRbeta CDR3 rearrangement. For each sample, productive Simpson clonality was calculated as the square root of Simpson's diversity index over productive rearrangements. The clones in this table, taken by TCRdb from immuneACCESS, are in-frame only. Not every clone is retained; where verified, under half of the shortfall comes from an unresolved V gene, and the cause of the rest is unknown. The V and J calls and clone size were taken over from that table, and D and trimming were inferred from the DNA. This sample lists 350,000 to 400,000 clones; about 90% were detected once. The ten most abundant clones make up 6.5% of the sample.

The chain is made from TRBV19 and TRBJ2-3; 13 bases in the junction line up with TRBD2. The sequence was obtained from a young man with active or convalescent COVID-19. Sample: peripheral blood. The sequenced DNA: TGTGCCAGTAGTCCTACTAGCGGGGGGGCAGATACGCAGTATTTT. Its translation reads: CASSPTSGGADTQYF.